The 21 T cell receptor beta chains listed next were all sequenced from one sample in a study of shared clonotypes between healthy human individuals. TCRdb's copy holds only in-frame clones and misses some; the assay was immunoSEQ multiplex PCR. The repertoire has 950,000 to 1,100,000 clones, roughly 80% of them found once; the top ten carry approximately 1.3%. Sequenced input: memory CD4+ T cells sorted from blood. Subset indicated: CD45RA-negative fraction. The receptors shown here come from a man aged 18 to 29 in good health.

The chain recombines TRBV25-1 with TRBJ1-2; 9 bases match TRBD1. Germline lookup yields CDR1 MGHDK and CDR2 SYGVNS. CDR3 length: 14 amino acids. Germline trimming cut 2 bases from V and 7 bases from J; bases unmatched to any gene: 5. The CDR3 sequence is CASSEGTGNFGYTF. CDR3 bases: TGTGCCAGCAGTGAAGGGACAGGGAATTTTGGCTACACCTTC.

The gene calls are TRBV2 and TRBJ1-2, with D maybe TRBD1 (6 bases). V was trimmed by 8 bases and J by 5 bases, leaving 15 bases between them. Per germline, CDR1 SNHLY and CDR2 FYNNEI. This CDR3 has 13 amino acids. Written as DNA, the CDR3 is TGTGCCAGCCTCGGGGGGCTGAAGTATGGCTACACCTTC. This sequence encodes CASLGGLKYGYTF.

The chain uses TRBV25-1 and TRBJ2-1; 7 bases map to TRBD2. V dropped 2 bases and J dropped 14; count of bases not matched to a gene: 6. Germline V gene sequence: CDR1 MGHDK, CDR2 SYGVNS. The CDR3 is 12 amino acids. In DNA, the CDR3 is TGTGCCAGCAGTGAAGTGGGGGGGTTTGAGTTCTTC. Its protein is CASSEVGGFEFF.

The chain has TRBV2 and TRBJ2-7; D unclear. Per the germline V gene, CDR1 is SNHLY and CDR2 is FYNNEI. The CDR3 runs to 12 residues. Deletions cut 6 bases from V and 5 bases from J, with 11 bases between. The CDR3 nucleotides read TGTGCCAGCAGGGGTAATGGGGACGAGCAGTACTTC. This gives the protein CASRGNGDEQYF.

The chain employs TRBV9 and TRBJ2-1; D call uncertain. From germline, CDR1 is SGDLS and CDR2 YYNGEE. Trimming left V 0 bases short and J 10 bases short, with 14 bases between. The CDR3 runs 14 residues. The CDR3 bases are TGTGCCAGCAGCGTAGATGAGCGCGAAGGCGAGCAGTTCTTC. Residues: CASSVDEREGEQFF. Complete variable domain (other parts from reference TRBV9 and TRBJ2-1): DSGVTQTPKHLITATGQRVTLRCSPRSGDLSVYWYQQSLDQGLQFLIQYYNGEERAKGNILERFSAQQFPDLHSELNLSSLELGDSALYFCASSVDEREGEQFFGPGTRLTVL.

Concerning this clone: Distinct nucleotide sequences in the sample also encode this CDR3. The chain links TRBV30 to TRBJ2-3, with 8 bases matching TRBD2. Per germline, CDR1 GTSNPN and CDR2 SVGIG (reference sequence). CDR3 length: 13 amino acids. V gave up 3 bases and J gave up 4 bases; unmatched junction bases: 3. CDR3 sequence reads: CAWRARGADTQYF. The CDR3 DNA is TGTGCCTGGAGGGCGCGGGGGGCAGATACGCAGTATTTT.

The chain has TRBV30 and TRBJ2-5; unclear D gene. Germline CDR1 reads GTSNPN; CDR2 reads SVGIG (reference sequence). CDR3 length: 13 amino acids. The ends were cut back, 3 bases at V and 5 bases at J, with 13 bases in the middle. The CDR3 sequence is CAWSGLGPETQYF. CDR3 DNA sequence: TGTGCCTGGAGCGGGTTGGGTCCGGAGACCCAGTACTTC.

The rearrangement joins TRBV25-1 to TRBJ2-1, with 11 bases that match TRBD2. CDR1 MGHDK and CDR2 SYGVNS come from the germline V gene. The CDR3 length is 15 residues. Unmatched junction bases numbered 9, after V lost 6 bases and J lost 8 bases. The CDR3 DNA reads TGTGCCAGCAGACATAGCGGGAGGGGCAACGATGAGCAGTTCTTC. Protein: CASRHSGRGNDEQFF.

This sequence joins TRBV28 and TRBJ2-3; no definite D call. From germline, CDR1 is MDHEN and CDR2 SYDVKM. CDR3 length equals 15 residues. Trimming pared 3 bases from V and 5 bases from J, leaving 15 bases between. As DNA, the CDR3 is TGTGCCAGCAGTTTCGCCCTGCAGCGAAGAGATACGCAGTATTTT. It is translated as CASSFALQRRDTQYF.

V gene TRBV6-5 combines with J gene TRBJ2-5; possibly TRBD1 for D (6 bases). Trimming shortened V by 6 bases and J by 4 bases, and 12 bases separated the two germline ends. Germline CDR1 MNHEY, CDR2 SVGAGI. The CDR3 runs 13 residues. As DNA, the CDR3 is TGTGCCAGCAGCCGCAGAGGGGGAGAGACCCAGTACTTC. This translates into CASSRRGGETQYF.

This clone has a single count. V usage is TRBV6-5 and J usage is TRBJ1-2; 8 bases are shared with TRBD1. Germline V gene sequence: CDR1 MNHEY, CDR2 SVGAGI. This CDR3 is 15 amino acids long. The trim removed 4 bases at V and 5 bases at J, leaving 9 bases unmatched. The CDR3 region is CASSWTGNLGYGYTF. For the CDR3, the DNA is TGTGCCAGCAGTTGGACAGGGAACTTGGGGTATGGCTACACCTTC.

The V call is TRBV5-4, the J call TRBJ2-3; 11 bases are shared with TRBD2. This CDR3 contains 16 residues. After removal of 4 bases from V and 0 bases from J, the junction contained 4 bases not matched to a gene. Germline assignment: CDR1 SGHNT and CDR2 YYREEE (reference sequence). DNA for the CDR3: TGTGCCAGCAGCACACGACTAGCGGGAAGCACAGATACGCAGTATTTT. Translating it yields CASSTRLAGSTDTQYF.

The chain uses TRBV28 and TRBJ1-2; weak D call: TRBD1 (6 bases). V was shortened by 5 bases and J by 6 bases, with 19 bases between the two germline ends. Per the germline V gene, CDR1 is MDHEN and CDR2 is SYDVKM. The CDR3 loop spans 15 amino acids. CDR3 region: CASSTDRPPLNGYTF. The CDR3 DNA sequence: TGTGCCAGCAGTACCGACAGGCCCCCACTGAATGGCTACACCTTC.

This sequence joins TRBV10-3 and TRBJ2-7; D unclear. Germline CDR1 reads ENHRY; CDR2 reads SYGVKD. The V gene lost 2 bases and the J gene lost 2 bases, with 7 bases spanning the gap. There are 13 residues in the CDR3. The CDR3 region is CAISEGNAYEQYF. In DNA, the CDR3 is TGTGCCATCAGTGAGGGAAATGCCTACGAGCAGTACTTC.

This clone was picked up a small number of times. The chain carries TRBV5-4 and TRBJ2-5; D gene ambiguous. The CDR3 has 12 residues. V lost 4 bases, J lost 5 bases, and 9 bases lay in between. Germline V gives CDR1 SGHNT, CDR2 YYREEE (reference sequence). This CDR3 reads CASSHPDETQYF. The CDR3 DNA reads as TGTGCCAGCAGCCACCCCGATGAGACCCAGTACTTC.

This clone was picked up a small number of times. In DNA form, the CDR3 reads TGCGCCAGCAGCCAAGATAATGGGGTTCACCTATACCAAGCCTACGAGCAGTACTTC. Translation: CASSQDNGVHLYQAYEQYF. The chain employs TRBV4-1 and TRBJ2-7; no definite D call. The ends were cut back, 0 bases at V and 2 bases at J, with 23 bases in the middle. The CDR3 extends over 19 amino acids. In germline, CDR1 is MGHRA, CDR2 YSYEKL.

The chain carries TRBV7-8 and TRBJ2-2; D is perhaps TRBD1 or TRBD2 (5 bases each). Germline values: CDR1 SGHVS, CDR2 FQNEAQ. V lost 4 bases to trimming and J lost 3 bases, with 12 bases between them. This CDR3 contains 15 residues. The DNA of the CDR3 is TGTGCCAGCAGCTCCTTGGGACCTCACACCGGGGAGCTGTTTTTT. Protein product: CASSSLGPHTGELFF.

This clone was seen ten or more times. The sample contains more than one DNA sequence encoding this CDR3. The chain has TRBV14 and TRBJ1-6; D not certain. The CDR3 runs to 13 residues. Between the trimmed V and J ends, which lost 3 bases and 9 bases, there was a span of 9 bases. The germline V gene encodes CDR1 SGHDN and CDR2 FVKESK. The CDR3 loop reads CASSQVPGSPLHF. The CDR3, as DNA: TGTGCCAGCAGCCAGGTTCCGGGTTCACCCCTCCACTTT.

This rearrangement joins TRBV30 to TRBJ2-3, with TRBD2 matching 8 bases. J lost 4 bases, V lost 4 bases, and 7 bases had no gene match. The germline gives CDR1 GTSNPN, CDR2 SVGIG (reference sequence). CDR3 size: 14 residues. As DNA, the CDR3 is TGTGCCTGGATTACGGGAGGGCCCTCAGATACGCAGTATTTT. Residues: CAWITGGPSDTQYF. The complete variable domain, with remaining parts taken from reference TRBV30 and TRBJ2-3, reads SQTIHQWPATLVQPVGSPLSLECTVEGTSNPNLYWYRQAAGRGLQLLFYSVGIGQISSEVPQNLSASRPQDRQFILSSKKLLLSDSGFYLCAWITGGPSDTQYFGPGTRLTVL.

The CDR3 spells CASRKNAGTGNYGYTF. The CDR3 bases are TGTGCCAGCAGAAAAAATGCCGGGACAGGGAACTATGGCTACACCTTC. The V gene is TRBV28, the J gene TRBJ1-2; 9 nucleotides match TRBD1. The CDR3 covers 16 residues. The germline gives CDR1 MDHEN, CDR2 SYDVKM. J lost 2 bases, V lost 6 bases, and 10 bases had no gene match.

The chain has TRBV28 and TRBJ1-5; tentatively, D is TRBD1 (6 bases). Germline V lookup: CDR1 MDHEN, CDR2 SYDVKM. CDR3 length equals 12 residues. Trimming stripped 10 bases from V and 5 bases from J, with 12 bases between. In DNA form, the CDR3 reads TGTGCCACCAACGGGGGCTATCAGCCCCAGCATTTT. Its translation is CATNGGYQPQHF.